This entry concerns a single T cell receptor (beta chain). The CDR3 contains 15 residues. Trimming stripped 5 bases from V and 0 bases from J, with 9 bases between. In germline, CDR1 is SGHKS, CDR2 YYEKEE (reference sequence). The RNA, about 0.5 to 1 ug, was put through reverse transcription using random hexamers. MiXCR, run by TCRdb on the immunoSEQ multiplex PCR reads, gives a single entry per CDR3 protein. Of some 100,000 distinct CDR3 sequences detected, about nine tenths appear once; the ten largest clones hold roughly 0.12%. The sample comes from a study of CD8 T cells in Susac syndrome. The clonotype comes from a human donor in good health. The gene calls are TRBV5-5 and TRBJ2-6; D gene ambiguous. Sequencing used CD8+ T cells from PBMCs. CDR3 protein: CASRYGSSGANVLTF. The CDR3 bases are TGTGCCAGCAGATACGGGTCCTCTGGGGCCAACGTCCTGACTTTC. The full variable domain, with the rest looked up from reference TRBV5-5 and TRBJ2-6, is DAGVTQSPTHLIKTRGQQVTLRCSPISGHKSVSWYQQVLGQGPQFIFQYYEKEERGRGNFPDRFSARQFPNYSSELNVNALLLGDSALYLCASRYGSSGANVLTFGAGSRLTVL.